Listed below are T cell receptor beta chains from one sample, sequenced in a study of shared clonotypes between healthy human individuals. Sequencing used immunoSEQ multiplex PCR; TCRdb keeps in-frame clones, though not all of them. The table has approximately 500,000 clones, 90% to 96% seen once. The sample comprised naive CD4+ T cells sorted from blood. Every receptor here comes from a woman aged 30 to 39 in good health. Both conserved end residues are part of each CDR3. The order of the fields is D gene, J gene, V gene, clone size, CDR3 DNA, CDR3 protein. D genes are given only for firm matches. Expanded clones are given a class, and other clones once, few, many or no size at all.

TRBD2 | TRBJ2-5 | TRBV5-1 | NA | TGCGCCAGCACCTCTGTCCTAGCGGGAGATGAGACCCAGTACTTC | CASTSVLAGDETQYF
NA | TRBJ2-1 | TRBV1 | NA | TGCACCAGCAGCCAAGCGTCGGGACAGGGCTTTTGTAATGAGCAGTTCTTC | CTSSQASGQGFCNEQFF
NA | TRBJ2-7 | TRBV19 | NA | TGTGCCAGTAGTCCTACTAGGACTACGGCAGGGGTTTACGGGGAGGGCTCCTACGAGCAGTACTTC | CASSPTRTTAGVYGEGSYEQYF
TRBD1 | TRBJ1-2 | TRBV10-3 | NA | TGTGCCACAGCTCCGGGACAGGATAACTATGGCTACACCTTC | CATAPGQDNYGYTF
TRBD1 | TRBJ2-3 | TRBV18 | NA | TGTGCCAGCTCACCACAAGGACAGGGGTTCACGGATACGCAGTATTTT | CASSPQGQGFTDTQYF
TRBD1 | TRBJ2-7 | TRBV19 | NA | TGTGCCAGTACCGAGACAGGGGGCGCCGGTAGCGGGATCTACGAGCAGTACTTC | CASTETGGAGSGIYEQYF
NA | TRBJ1-4 | TRBV21-1 | NA | TGTGCCAGCAGCCGTGAGGGGGGCCTCGAAAAACTGTTTTTT | CASSREGGLEKLFF
NA | TRBJ2-1 | TRBV7-9 | NA | TGTGCCAGCAGCTTAGGAGGGACCAAAAATGAGCAGTTCTTC | CASSLGGTKNEQFF
NA | TRBJ2-7 | TRBV12-5 | NA | TGTGCTAGTGGTTTGTCGGGTGTCAACGAGCAGTACTTC | CASGLSGVNEQYF
NA | TRBJ1-1 | TRBV4-1 | NA | TGCGCCAGCAGCCAGGGGGGACGCATGAACACTGAAGCTTTCTTT | CASSQGGRMNTEAFF
NA | TRBJ2-7 | TRBV5-5 | NA | TGTGCCAGCAGCTTGTTGCAGGGGGAGGCAAGCGAGCAGTACTTC | CASSLLQGEASEQYF
TRBD1 | TRBJ1-2 | TRBV4-2 | NA | TGTGCCAGCAGCTTAGGGACAGCCCAAAATGGCTACACCTTC | CASSLGTAQNGYTF
NA | TRBJ2-1 | TRBV5-1 | once | TGCGCCAGCAGCTTGCTTGTGGAGGTCTACAATGAGCAGTTCTTC | CASSLLVEVYNEQFF
NA | TRBJ1-5 | TRBV28 | few | TGTGCCAGCAGTTTATCCGGGAATAGCAATCAGCCCCAGCATTTT | CASSLSGNSNQPQHF
NA | TRBJ2-1 | TRBV29-1 | NA | TGCAGCGTTGCTCCAGGGTTCACTGGGGCCGCTGAGCAGTTCTTC | CSVAPGFTGAAEQFF
NA | TRBJ1-3 | TRBV28 | NA | TGTGCCAGCAGTTTACCCACCCCCGGGGACTCTGGAAACACCATATATTTT | CASSLPTPGDSGNTIYF
NA | TRBJ1-5 | TRBV28 | few | TGTGCCAGCAGCGCTGACACCTATCAGCCCCAGCATTTT | CASSADTYQPQHF
NA | TRBJ2-3 | TRBV28 | NA | TGTGCCAGCAGTTTAGCCGGGGCCCCCGAGCTGGGTACGCAGTATTTT | CASSLAGAPELGTQYF
TRBD2 | TRBJ2-2 | TRBV28 | NA | TGTGCCAGCAGTTCCCCTAGCGGGAGGGCCTTTGGGGGCGGGGAGCTGTTTTTT | CASSSPSGRAFGGGELFF
TRBD1 | TRBJ2-7 | TRBV6-1 | NA | TGTGCCAGCAGACCCAGGACAGGGGGTAGATACGAGCAGTACTTC | CASRPRTGGRYEQYF
TRBD1 | TRBJ1-5 | TRBV2 | NA | TGTGCCAGCAGTCCGGGACAGGTGAATAATCAGCCCCAGCATTTT | CASSPGQVNNQPQHF
NA | TRBJ1-5 | TRBV2 | NA | TGTGCCAGCAGGGACACTAGCCTCAACCGGCCCCAGCATTTT | CASRDTSLNRPQHF
NA | TRBJ1-2 | TRBV2 | NA | TGTGCCAGCGGCATGGGGGAGGACAACTATGGCTACACCTTC | CASGMGEDNYGYTF
TRBD2 | TRBJ2-7 | TRBV10-3 | NA | TGTGCCATCAGTGGCTGGACTAGCGGGAGTAGGGAGCAGTACTTC | CAISGWTSGSREQYF
NA | TRBJ2-7 | TRBV5-8 | once | TGTGCCAGCAGCGCAAGCTCCTACGAGCAGTACTTC | CASSASSYEQYF
TRBD1 | TRBJ1-2 | TRBV7-2 | NA | TGTGCCAGCAGCGATGGACAGGGGAGTCTAAGTGGCTACACCTTC | CASSDGQGSLSGYTF
NA | TRBJ2-1 | TRBV18 | NA | TGTGCCAGCTCACCCGGGACTGCTTCCTACAATGAGCAGTTCTTC | CASSPGTASYNEQFF
NA | TRBJ1-6 | TRBV28 | NA | TGTGCCAGCAGTCCCGCTTGGCAAGGGGAGGGGTCCCTCCACTTT | CASSPAWQGEGSLHF